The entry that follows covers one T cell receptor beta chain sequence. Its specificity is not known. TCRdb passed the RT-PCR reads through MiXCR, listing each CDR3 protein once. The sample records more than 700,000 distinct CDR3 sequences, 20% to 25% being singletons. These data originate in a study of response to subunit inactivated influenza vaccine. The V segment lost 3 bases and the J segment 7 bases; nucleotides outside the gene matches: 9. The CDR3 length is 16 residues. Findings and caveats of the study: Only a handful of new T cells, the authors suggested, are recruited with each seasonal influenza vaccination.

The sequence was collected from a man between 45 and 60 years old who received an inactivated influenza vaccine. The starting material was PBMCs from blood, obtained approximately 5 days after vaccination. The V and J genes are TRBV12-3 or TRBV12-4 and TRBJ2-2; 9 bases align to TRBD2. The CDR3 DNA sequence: TGTGCCAGCAGTTTGAGCGGGAGGAGTGGGGTCGGGGAGCTGTTTTTT. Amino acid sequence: CASSLSGRSGVGELFF.